What follows are 8 T cell receptor beta chains derived from one specimen sequenced in a study of pediatric ulcerative colitis. TCRdb's table, derived via immunoSEQ multiplex PCR, lists solely in-frame clones and lacks some. The repertoire consists of 15,000 to 20,000 clones, with over 70% occurring once and the leading ten covering roughly 7.8%. Rectal tissue came from one to two pinch biopsies taken at colonoscopy. The sample comprised gut tissue. The origin of the receptors is a boy between 5 and 17 years old who was a control in a study of pediatric ulcerative colitis.

V usage is TRBV11-1 and J usage is TRBJ1-1; D may be TRBD1 (5 bases). The CDR3 totals 15 residues. Germline V gene lookup returns CDR1 SGHAT and CDR2 FQDESV (reference sequence). The germline V and J ends were trimmed by 3 bases and 1 base, with 12 bases remaining between them. The CDR3 region is CASSLDGGQNTEAFF. The CDR3 DNA reads TGTGCCAGCAGCTTGGATGGAGGACAGAACACTGAAGCTTTCTTT.

This clone is a singleton in its sample. The chain recombines TRBV6-1 with TRBJ2-7, with 10 bases lining up with TRBD2. CDR1 is MNHNS and CDR2 is SASEGT in the germline V gene. V was clipped by 3 bases and J by 0 bases; unmatched bases: 14. This CDR3 region has 19 residues. Here the CDR3 DNA reads TGTGCCAGCAGTGATAGCCAGGGGCTAGCGGGAGTTTACTCCTACGAGCAGTACTTC. Protein sequence: CASSDSQGLAGVYSYEQYF.

V is TRBV11-2 and J is TRBJ2-7; 8 bases fit TRBD2. This CDR3 is 15 amino acids long. Trimming cost V 0 bases and J 7 bases; bases outside gene matches: 8. Germline V CDR1 and CDR2: SGHAT, FQNNGV. This CDR3 reads CASSLDSTGGREQYF. In DNA, the CDR3 is TGTGCCAGCAGCTTAGATAGTACCGGCGGGAGGGAGCAGTACTTC.

The J gene is TRBJ2-3, the V gene TRBV28; TRBD2 is a possible D gene (5 bases). Looked up from germline, CDR1 is MDHEN and CDR2 is SYDVKM. The CDR3 is made up of 17 amino acids. The V end was cut by 5 bases, the J end by 0 bases, with 18 bases between. The chain's CDR3 is CASSKTDSVLSTDTQYF. CDR3 nucleotide sequence: TGTGCCAGCAGTAAAACCGATAGCGTACTAAGCACAGATACGCAGTATTTT.

This clone was seen a single time. The chain combines TRBV5-4 with TRBJ2-3, with a possible D match to TRBD1 (5 bases). CDR1 is SGHNT and CDR2 is YYREEE in the germline V gene (reference sequence). Trimming removed 0 bases at V and 0 bases at J, with 8 bases between. There are 15 residues in the CDR3. CDR3 nucleotide sequence: TGTGCCAGCAGCTTGGAAACAGGAAGCACAGATACGCAGTATTTT. As protein: CASSLETGSTDTQYF.

The V call is TRBV25-1, the J call TRBJ2-7, with 8 nucleotides matching TRBD1. J gave up 5 bases and V 4 bases, and 7 bases lay outside the gene matches. Germline CDR1 MGHDK, CDR2 SYGVNS. This CDR3 has 14 amino acids. CDR3: CASSGGQETDEQYF. The DNA of the CDR3 is TGTGCCAGCAGTGGGGGACAGGAGACGGACGAGCAGTACTTC.

The rearrangement uses TRBV4-1 and TRBJ2-1; D assignment may be TRBD1 or TRBD2 (5 bases each). This CDR3 region has 13 residues. Germline lookup yields CDR1 MGHRA and CDR2 YSYEKL. Between the trimmed V and J ends, which lost 6 bases and 8 bases, there was a span of 14 bases. The CDR3 DNA is TGCGCCAGCAGGGGTGAAGGGACCTATGAGCAGTTCTTC. This gives the protein CASRGEGTYEQFF.

CDR3 loop: CASSLEAARPQTKNIQYF. The CDR3 DNA reads TGTGCCAGCAGCTTAGAGGCGGCGCGTCCACAGACAAAAAACATTCAGTACTTC. V gene TRBV11-3 combines with J gene TRBJ2-4; no clear D gene. Trimming pared 0 bases from V and 4 bases from J, leaving 19 bases between. Germline-derived CDR1 and CDR2 are SGHNT and YENEEA. The CDR3 contains 18 residues.